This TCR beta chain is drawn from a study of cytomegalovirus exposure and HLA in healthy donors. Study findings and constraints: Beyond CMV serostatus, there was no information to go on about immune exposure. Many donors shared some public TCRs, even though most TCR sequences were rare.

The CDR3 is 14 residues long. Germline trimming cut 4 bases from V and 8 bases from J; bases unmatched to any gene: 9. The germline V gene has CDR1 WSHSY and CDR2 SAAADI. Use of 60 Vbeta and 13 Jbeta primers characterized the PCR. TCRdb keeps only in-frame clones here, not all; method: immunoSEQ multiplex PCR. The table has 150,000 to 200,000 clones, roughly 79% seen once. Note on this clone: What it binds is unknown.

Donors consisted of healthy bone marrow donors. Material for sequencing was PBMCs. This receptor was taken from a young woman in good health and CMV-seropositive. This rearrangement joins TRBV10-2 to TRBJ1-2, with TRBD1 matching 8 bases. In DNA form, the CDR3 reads TGCGCCAGCAGTGGGGGACCCGGACAGGGCGGCTACACCTTC. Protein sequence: CASSGGPGQGGYTF.